Listed below are T cell receptor beta chains from one sample, sequenced in a study of shared T cell receptors in the human thymus. Sequenced by immunoSEQ multiplex PCR; TCRdb stores in-frame clones only, minus some. Of around 340,000 clones in the sample, over 90% are singletons; the top ten hold roughly 0.02%. The sample consisted of thymocytes. The receptor source for this set is a human donor. The CDR3 runs from the conserved cysteine through the conserved F or W. The D gene is left open where the match is weak. The size of a clone is reported for some rows only, either as once, few or many, or as a class for expanded clones.

D	V	J	size	DNA	CDR3
TRBD1	TRBV7-9	TRBJ1-1	NA	TGTGCCAGCAGCCTTGGGACAGGGAAAATAGACACTGAAGCTTTCTTT	CASSLGTGKIDTEAFF
NA	TRBV2	TRBJ2-3	NA	TGTGCCAGCAGTGAGAGTTGGTGGGGGAGAGAGGGAGATACGCAGTATTTT	CASSESWWGREGDTQYF
TRBD2	TRBV2	TRBJ2-1	NA	TGTGCCAGCAGAGGAAGACTAGCGGGAATTAGCTACAATGAGCAGTTCTTC	CASRGRLAGISYNEQFF
NA	TRBV19	TRBJ1-5	NA	TGTGCCAGTAGTATAGTAGGGGACCTCAAGGTGCCCCAGCATTTT	CASSIVGDLKVPQHF
TRBD2	TRBV6-1	TRBJ2-5	NA	TGTGCCAGCAGTGTGGGACTAGCAGAGACCCAGTACTTC	CASSVGLAETQYF
NA	TRBV28	TRBJ1-5	NA	TGTGCCAGCTGCTGGGGGGTCGACAATCAGCCCCAGCATTTT	CASCWGVDNQPQHF
NA	TRBV9	TRBJ2-1	NA	TGTGCCAGCAGCGCCGGTCCGGGAAGGTACAATGAGCAGTTCTTC	CASSAGPGRYNEQFF
NA	TRBV5-8	TRBJ1-1	NA	TGTGCCAGCAGCTTGCATCGATTGGCTTTCTTT	CASSLHRLAFF
NA	TRBV4-1	TRBJ1-5	NA	TGCGCCAGCAGAGGGGACACTGATAGCAATCAGCCCCAGCATTTT	CASRGDTDSNQPQHF
TRBD2	TRBV7-2	TRBJ2-7	NA	TGTGCCAGCAGCCCGACTAGCGGGAAGTCAGACGAGCAGTACTTC	CASSPTSGKSDEQYF
NA	TRBV2	TRBJ1-1	NA	TGTGCCAGCAAAAAGAGGTGTGTCACTGAAGCTTTCTTT	CASKKRCVTEAFF
TRBD2	TRBV15	TRBJ2-5	NA	TGTGCCACCAGCGGTCCGGGACTAGCGGGAGGTAGGGAGACCCAGTACTTC	CATSGPGLAGGRETQYF
NA	TRBV27	TRBJ2-7	NA	TGTGCCAGCAGTTTGAATGGGGCAGGGGTCTATCCCTACGAGCAGTACTTC	CASSLNGAGVYPYEQYF
TRBD2	TRBV29-1	TRBJ2-2	NA	TGCAGCGTTGAAGTCCCTAGCGGACTCTTTAAGGGCGGGGAGCTGTTTTTT	CSVEVPSGLFKGGELFF
NA	TRBV28	TRBJ2-7	NA	TGTGCCAGCAGCCCGTGGGGAGAGGGGTCCTACGAGCAGTACTTC	CASSPWGEGSYEQYF
NA	TRBV27	TRBJ2-5	NA	TGTGCCAGCAGCCTACAGGGTTGGGTTGGCGAGACCCAGTACTTC	CASSLQGWVGETQYF
TRBD1	TRBV7-6	TRBJ2-5	NA	TGTGCCAGCAGCTCCTCCCCCACTACAGGGGGCGGGGGACAAGAGACCCAGTACTTC	CASSSSPTTGGGGQETQYF
TRBD2	TRBV7-2	TRBJ2-2	NA	TGTGCCAGCAGCTTAGCGCTTGCTAGCGGGAGTTACACCGGGGAGCTGTTTTTT	CASSLALASGSYTGELFF
TRBD2	TRBV14	TRBJ2-1	NA	TGTGCCAGCAGCCCCAGAGGTTGTAGACTAGCTTACAATGAGCAGTTCTTC	CASSPRGCRLAYNEQFF
TRBD2	TRBV27	TRBJ2-2	NA	TGTGCCAGCACACCGGGACTAGCGGGACGACTAGACACCGGGGAGCTGTTTTTT	CASTPGLAGRLDTGELFF
NA	TRBV4-3	TRBJ2-3	NA	TGCGCCAGCAGCCCCCGCCCCGGTGAGGGCACAGATACGCAGTATTTT	CASSPRPGEGTDTQYF
TRBD1	TRBV19	TRBJ2-3	NA	TGTGCCAGTATGAGTAAGGGGGCTACAGATACGCAGTATTTT	CASMSKGATDTQYF
TRBD2	TRBV28	TRBJ2-1	NA	TGTGCCAGCCCCCGCCCGGGGGGAGGGCCCAACAATGAGCAGTTCTTC	CASPRPGGGPNNEQFF
NA	TRBV6-5	TRBJ2-7	NA	TGTGCCAGCAGTTTACGGGACGCCCTCTCCTACGAGCAGTACTTC	CASSLRDALSYEQYF
NA	TRBV6-5	TRBJ1-5	NA	TGTGCCAGCAGTTACGGCCAGGGACGACAGCCCCAGCATTTT	CASSYGQGRQPQHF
TRBD1	TRBV9	TRBJ1-2	NA	TGTGCCAGCAGCGCGAATAGAAGGGACAGTCGATATGGCTACACCTTC	CASSANRRDSRYGYTF
NA	TRBV27	TRBJ2-7	NA	TGTGCCAGCAGTTTATACGGGGGAGGGGGCTACGAGCAGTACTTC	CASSLYGGGGYEQYF
NA	TRBV4-2	TRBJ2-7	NA	TGTGCCAGCAGCCAAGGAGGGGACGACTACGAGCAGTACTTC	CASSQGGDDYEQYF
NA	TRBV11-2	TRBJ2-1	NA	TGTGCCAGCAGCCAAGACTCAAGCTCCTACAATGAGCAGTTCTTC	CASSQDSSSYNEQFF
TRBD1	TRBV18	TRBJ2-3	NA	TGTGCCAGCCACCCCATCGGACAGGGGTCCACAGATACGCAGTATTTT	CASHPIGQGSTDTQYF
NA	TRBV4-1	TRBJ2-1	NA	TGCGCCAGCAGCCAACGGGACTCACCTAACCTCAATGAGCAGTTCTTC	CASSQRDSPNLNEQFF
NA	TRBV19	TRBJ1-5	NA	TGTGCCAGTAGTATGATTGGCCTGAGGGGCAATCAGCCCCAGCATTTT	CASSMIGLRGNQPQHF
NA	TRBV6-5	TRBJ1-3	NA	TGTGCCAGCAGCGTAGACAGATACTCTGGAAACACCATATATTTT	CASSVDRYSGNTIYF
NA	TRBV9	TRBJ2-5	NA	TGTGCCAGCAGCCACGGTCAGCCCGAAGAGACCCAGTACTTC	CASSHGQPEETQYF
NA	TRBV6-6	TRBJ2-7	NA	TGTGCCAGCAGTTACGCGACAGCTTCCTACGAGCAGTACTTC	CASSYATASYEQYF
NA	TRBV6-1	TRBJ2-7	NA	TGTGCCAGCAGTGAAGCGCTTCCCGAGACAGGAGCCTACGAGCAGTACTTC	CASSEALPETGAYEQYF
NA	TRBV28	TRBJ2-3	NA	TGTGCCAGCAGGCCCTATTCAAGGTCCCAGGATACGCAGTATTTT	CASRPYSRSQDTQYF
NA	TRBV5-6	TRBJ2-5	NA	TGTGCCAGCAGCTTGGACGTGGGTGAAGAGACCCAGTACTTC	CASSLDVGEETQYF
NA	TRBV6-6	TRBJ1-5	NA	TGTGCCAGCAGTGGGACGGGCAAGATGCCCCAGCATTTT	CASSGTGKMPQHF
NA	TRBV11-2	TRBJ2-7	NA	TGTGCCAGCAGCCGGGACACTACCTACGAGCAGTACTTC	CASSRDTTYEQYF
NA	TRBV12-1	TRBJ2-7	NA	TGTGCCAGCAGCCGCTCACCGGACAGGGCCTACGAGCAGTACTTC	CASSRSPDRAYEQYF
NA	TRBV6-4	TRBJ1-2	NA	TGTGCCAGCAGTCCTCAACCGACAGCCGCTAACTATGGCTACACCTTC	CASSPQPTAANYGYTF
TRBD2	TRBV7-9	TRBJ2-5	NA	TGTGCCAGCAGCTTAGTTAAGGGAGGGCCACAGACCCAGTACTTC	CASSLVKGGPQTQYF
TRBD1	TRBV27	TRBJ1-1	NA	TGTGCCAGCAGTCGCCAGGGGGAGAACACTGAAGCTTTCTTT	CASSRQGENTEAFF
NA	TRBV30	TRBJ1-5	few	TGTGCCTGGAGTGTACGGGGGTTGGGCAATCAGCCCCAGCATTTT	CAWSVRGLGNQPQHF
TRBD1	TRBV7-6	TRBJ2-7	NA	TGTGCCAGCAGCTCCGGGACAGGGGTCCACGAGCAGTACTTC	CASSSGTGVHEQYF
NA	TRBV6-6	TRBJ1-3	NA	TGTGCCAGCAGTTATCTGACAGTCTCTGGAAACACCATATATTTT	CASSYLTVSGNTIYF
NA	TRBV15	TRBJ2-1	NA	TGTGCCACCAGCAGAGAGTTGAGCGGAAGACAATACAATGAGCAGTTCTTC	CATSRELSGRQYNEQFF
TRBD1	TRBV29-1	TRBJ2-5	NA	TGCAGCGTTGGTGGAACAGGGGGCGGTGAAGAGACCCAGTACTTC	CSVGGTGGGEETQYF
TRBD2	TRBV11-2	TRBJ2-1	NA	TGTGCCAGCAGCTCCCAGGGGCTAGCGGGAGACAATGAGCAGTTCTTC	CASSSQGLAGDNEQFF
NA	TRBV5-5	TRBJ1-1	NA	TGTGCCAGCAGCTTCGGTGCCCGGAGGAACACTGAAGCTTTCTTT	CASSFGARRNTEAFF
TRBD2	TRBV29-1	TRBJ2-5	NA	TGCAGCGTTGAAGGAAGGACGGGGGGGACCCAGTACTTC	CSVEGRTGGTQYF
NA	TRBV4-1	TRBJ1-4	NA	TGCGCCAGCAGCCAATCACAGGGCCGCCCTGAAAAACTGTTTTTT	CASSQSQGRPEKLFF
TRBD1	TRBV19	TRBJ1-2	NA	TGTGCCAGTAGTCGTCCGGGACAGGCGAAGAATTTAACTGACTATGGCTACACCTTC	CASSRPGQAKNLTDYGYTF